This T cell receptor (beta chain) derives from a study of blood T cell repertoires in COVID-19 (dated by TCRdb to the early 2020s). General notes on the study: Samples covering the acute and convalescent phases of COVID-19 were provided by collaborators in the United States, Italy and Spain. The dataset comprised deeply sampled blood TCRbeta repertoires from subjects exposed to, actively infected with, or recovered from COVID-19. The samples were drawn from the first 160 participants of the ongoing ImmuneRACE study and from 950 to 1,500 subjects provided by 6 global collaborators. The prospective study material was composed of cDNA or gDNA derived from T cells, B-cell-depleted T cells, or PBMCs. Where HLA class I and class II types were available, the types were taken from metadata supplied by the sample provider, not from assay-based typing. Sample metadata almost always included a de-identified subject ID, COVID-19 status, age in years and sex. The repertoires were released in a freely available public database meant as a resource for research on the immune response to SARS-CoV-2. What the authors observed across the whole study: How much clinical and demographic metadata was included differed by source and by participant, and the metadata was provided uncurated.

This clone came up once. Its antigen is unknown. There are no base qualities to consult, and no much larger clone falls within one base. Per the germline V gene, MNHNS is the CDR1 and SASEGT is the CDR2. V is cut by 3 bases and J by 5 bases, and the space between the germline ends is 13 bases. The CDR3 holds 14 amino acids from the cysteine to the phenylalanine. The only DNA kept is the CDR3, 42 bases in frame from the first base. TCRbeta CDR3 regions were amplified from genomic DNA using the immunoSEQ Assay, a bias-controlled multiplex PCR. In the authors' own workflow: The number of nucleated cells in each sample was estimated by amplification of reference gene primers within the assay. To quantify the absolute abundance of each unique TCRbeta CDR3 rearrangement, sequence reads were collapsed and filtered. For each sample, productive Simpson clonality was calculated as the square root of Simpson's diversity index over productive rearrangements. TCRdb stores this immuneACCESS table with in-frame sequences only. Part of the clones is absent; in the studies checked, under half of the shortfall reflects unresolved V genes, and no reason is known for the rest. V and J calls plus clone size are reproduced from that table; the DNA served to infer D and trimming. The sample table lists around 140,000 clones, nearly 90% of them with a count of one. The top ten clonotypes cover approximately 2% of the sample.

Each collaborating institution followed its own protocols to collect whole blood in K2EDTA tubes. For TCRbeta analysis, collaborator samples were shipped as frozen whole blood, as isolated PBMCs, or as DNA extracted from either sample type. Material: peripheral blood. This TCR was recovered from a man between 65 and 80 years old with acute or convalescent COVID-19. The rearranged segments are TRBV6-1 and TRBJ1-1; the D gene is perhaps TRBD1, from 6 matching bases. The CDR3 region reads CASSEGRGWTEAFF. The nucleotide sequence reads as follows: TGTGCCAGCAGTGAGGGCAGGGGATGGACTGAAGCTTTCTTT.